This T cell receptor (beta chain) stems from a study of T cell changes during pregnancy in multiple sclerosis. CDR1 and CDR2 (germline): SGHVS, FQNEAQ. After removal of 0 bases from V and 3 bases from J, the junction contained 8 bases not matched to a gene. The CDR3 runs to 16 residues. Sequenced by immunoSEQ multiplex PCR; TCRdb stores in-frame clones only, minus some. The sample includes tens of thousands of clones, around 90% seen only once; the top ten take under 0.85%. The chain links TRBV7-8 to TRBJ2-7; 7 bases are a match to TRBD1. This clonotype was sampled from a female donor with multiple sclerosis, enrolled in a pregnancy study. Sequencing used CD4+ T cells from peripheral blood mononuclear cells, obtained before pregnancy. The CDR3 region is CASSLAIWDSHYEQYF. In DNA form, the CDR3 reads TGTGCCAGCAGCTTAGCGATTTGGGACAGCCACTACGAGCAGTACTTC.